One sample yielded the 27 T cell receptor beta chains listed below, sequenced in a study of graft-versus-host responses after intestinal transplantation. The method was immunoSEQ multiplex PCR; TCRdb's version includes in-frame clones alone and lacks a portion of them. The sample lists under 80,000 clones, 80% to 95% seen once, with 0.55% to 0.75% in the top ten. This sample comprised PBMCs, obtained 98 days after intestinal transplantation. The source of these receptors is a human patient who received an intestinal transplant, so some T cells may come from the graft donor.

This clone was observed a single time. The rearrangement joins TRBV11-2 to TRBJ1-1, with a possible D match to TRBD1 (5 bases). Deletions cut 2 bases from V and 0 bases from J, with 13 bases between. The length of the CDR3 is 16 residues. Germline CDR1 reads SGHAT; CDR2 reads FQNNGV. The CDR3 here is CASSLLQGRVNTEAFF. The DNA of the CDR3 is TGTGCCAGCAGCTTACTGCAGGGTCGGGTGAACACTGAAGCTTTCTTT.

The table lists this clone with a few counts. The chain recombines TRBV11-1 with TRBJ2-1; D is possibly TRBD1 (5 bases). Germline V lookup: CDR1 SGHAT, CDR2 FQDESV (reference sequence). CDR3 length: 13 amino acids. The V end was cut by 10 bases, the J end by 2 bases, with 12 bases between. The CDR3 DNA reads as TGTGCCACCAAAACAGGAGCCTACAATGAGCAGTTCTTC. This codes for CATKTGAYNEQFF.

This clone showed up just once. This rearrangement joins TRBV6-1 to TRBJ1-2, with TRBD1 identical over 7 bases. Germline loops: CDR1 MNHNS, CDR2 SASEGT. J lost 4 bases, V lost 5 bases, and 10 bases had no gene match. The length of the CDR3 is 15 residues. The chain's CDR3 is CASSSMDRQIYGYTF. CDR3 bases: TGTGCCAGCAGTTCCATGGACAGGCAGATCTATGGCTACACCTTC.

The rearrangement links TRBV27 to TRBJ2-6, with D perhaps TRBD2 (5 bases). The V gene's germline CDR1 is MNHEY and CDR2 SMNVEV (reference sequence). The CDR3 runs to 15 residues. Trimming removed 3 bases from V and 1 base from J, with 7 bases in between. As DNA, the CDR3 is TGTGCCAGCAGTTTGACGGGATCTGGGGCCAACGTCCTGACTTTC. It is translated as CASSLTGSGANVLTF.

CDR3 nucleotides: TGTGCCAGCAGAAAGGGGCAGCGGCTCCAAGAGACCCAGTACTTC. It yields the protein CASRKGQRLQETQYF. The chain has TRBV14 and TRBJ2-5; D could derive from TRBD1 or TRBD2 (5 bases each). The V gene's germline CDR1 is SGHDN and CDR2 FVKESK. V was cut by 6 bases and J by 1 base, with 15 bases left in between. The CDR3 extends over 15 amino acids. The full variable domain, its missing parts supplied by reference TRBV14 and TRBJ2-5, is EAGVTQFPSHSVIEKGQTVTLRCDPISGHDNLYWYRRVMGKEIKFLLHFVKESKQDESGMPNNRFLAERTGGTYSTLKVQPAELEDSGVYFCASRKGQRLQETQYFGPGTRLLVL.

In this sample, this clone turned up once. CDR3 loop: CASSLVVSRDFYGYTF. The CDR3, as DNA: TGTGCCAGCAGCTTAGTAGTTTCACGAGATTTCTATGGCTACACCTTC. The chain employs TRBV7-9 and TRBJ1-2; no clear D gene. In germline, CDR1 is SEHNR, CDR2 FQNEAQ (reference sequence). The CDR3 is 16 amino acids. Trimming cost V 1 base and J 4 bases, with 16 bases left between them.

The V and J genes are TRBV7-7 and TRBJ1-4; D not resolved. CDR3 size: 13 residues. Germline lookup yields CDR1 SSHAT and CDR2 FNYEAQ (reference sequence). Trimming stripped 5 bases from V and 8 bases from J, with 12 bases between. The CDR3 spells CASSPRTGEKLFF. CDR3 sequence (DNA): TGTGCCAGCAGCCCCAGGACGGGGGAAAAACTGTTTTTT.

V gene TRBV6-1 combines with J gene TRBJ2-2, with 10 positions matching TRBD2. CDR3 length equals 17 residues. Trimming removed 3 bases from V and 2 bases from J; junction bases left unmatched: 6. Germline V gene sequence: CDR1 MNHNS, CDR2 SASEGT. CDR3 in DNA: TGTGCCAGCAGTGAGTCTAGCGGGGGCATTAACACCGGGGAGCTGTTTTTT. As protein: CASSESSGGINTGELFF.

The chain is built from TRBV4-1 and TRBJ1-1; TRBD1 agrees at 10 bases. This CDR3 has 15 residues. The J segment lost 4 bases and the V segment lost 0 bases, leaving 2 bases of the junction unmatched. Germline V gene sequence: CDR1 MGHRA, CDR2 YSYEKL. CDR3 nucleotide sequence: TGCGCCAGCAGCCAAGAGGGACAGGGGACCACTGAAGCTTTCTTT. Its translation: CASSQEGQGTTEAFF.

As to this clone: Other DNA sequences in this sample translate to the same CDR3. This chain joins TRBV2 and TRBJ2-3; a possible D gene is TRBD2 (7 bases). The CDR3 is 15 residues long. The V end was cut by 6 bases, the J end by 1 base, with 14 bases between. Germline loops: CDR1 SNHLY, CDR2 FYNNEI. Written as DNA, the CDR3 is TGTGCCAGCAGCAAAACGGGGGGCGGCACAGATACGCAGTATTTT. It encodes CASSKTGGGTDTQYF.

This sequence joins TRBV6-6 and TRBJ1-2; 12 nucleotides agree with TRBD1. Germline trimming cut 6 bases from V and 4 bases from J; bases unmatched to any gene: 9. The CDR3 has 16 residues. Germline lookup yields CDR1 MNHNY and CDR2 SVGAGI (reference sequence). CDR3 nucleotide sequence: TGTGCCAGCAGATTTGGCCGGGACAGGGGGCTCTATGGCTACACCTTC. Its protein product is CASRFGRDRGLYGYTF.

V usage is TRBV5-5 and J usage is TRBJ2-2; the D is unclear. CDR1 and CDR2 (germline): SGHKS, YYEKEE (reference sequence). The CDR3 covers 14 residues. The ends were cut back, 1 base at V and 6 bases at J, with 10 bases in the middle. CDR3 sequence: CASSLMGKAGELFF. CDR3 in DNA: TGTGCCAGCAGCTTGATGGGGAAAGCCGGGGAGCTGTTTTTT.

The chain is built from TRBV28 and TRBJ2-7; 7 bases match TRBD1. The V gene end was trimmed by 3 bases and the J gene end by 2 bases; junction bases not matched to a gene: 7. Germline V CDR1 and CDR2: MDHEN, SYDVKM. The CDR3 has 15 amino acids. Here the CDR3 reads CASSFGRQGPYEQYF. In DNA form, the CDR3 reads TGTGCCAGCAGTTTTGGGAGACAGGGACCCTACGAGCAGTACTTC.

The chain couples TRBV6-6 to TRBJ2-2; tentative D call: TRBD1 (5 bases). The germline gives CDR1 MNHNY, CDR2 SVGAGI (reference sequence). The CDR3 length is 15 residues. V lost 5 bases, J lost 3 bases, and 13 bases lay in between. The CDR3: CASSPLGPDTGELFF. The CDR3 DNA is TGTGCCAGCAGTCCCCTGGGGCCCGACACCGGGGAGCTGTTTTTT.

The chain uses TRBV7-9 and TRBJ1-2; 11 bases align to TRBD1. Germline CDR1 is SEHNR and CDR2 is FQNEAQ (reference sequence). CDR3 length equals 14 residues. V lost 5 bases and J lost 8; bases outside the gene matches: 7. This chain's CDR3 is CASSHQGQGGGYTF. CDR3 sequence (DNA): TGTGCCAGCAGCCATCAGGGACAGGGGGGCGGCTACACCTTC.

The chain joins TRBV6-6 to TRBJ1-2; D is ambiguous. V gave up 0 bases and J gave up 2 bases, with 10 bases separating them. From germline, CDR1 is MNHNY and CDR2 SVGAGI (reference sequence). This CDR3 is built from 15 residues. CDR3 nucleotide sequence: TGTGCCAGCAGTTACTCGGCAGCCCCGAACTATGGCTACACCTTC. Amino acids: CASSYSAAPNYGYTF.

This clone appeared a few times. Sequence at one end of the junction differs from germline and may be a read error. The CDR3 DNA is TGTGCCAGCAGGGAAGCGGGCTCCGGGGCCAACGTCCTGACTTTC. Protein: CASREAGSGANVLTF. The rearrangement joins TRBV2 to TRBJ2-6, with D possibly being TRBD2 (6 bases). CDR1 is SNHLY, CDR2 FYNNEI, per germline. The CDR3 runs 15 residues.

This clone has only a few counts. The J gene is TRBJ1-2, the V gene TRBV6-1; 12 positions match TRBD1. This CDR3 is 16 amino acids long. Germline CDR1 is MNHNS and CDR2 is SASEGT. V shed 1 base and J 8 bases; nucleotides not matched to a gene: 8. In DNA, the CDR3 is TGTGCCAGCAGTGAAGGGGGGACAGGGGGCGCAAGGGGCTACACCTTC. This sequence encodes CASSEGGTGGARGYTF.

The V gene is TRBV6-5, the J gene TRBJ2-3; possibly TRBD1 for D (5 bases). V was clipped by 7 bases and J by 2 bases, with 10 bases between them. The V gene's germline CDR1 is MNHEY and CDR2 SVGAGI. This CDR3 comprises 13 residues. The CDR3 reads CASTGYLTDTQYF. The CDR3 region has the DNA TGTGCCAGCACAGGGTATCTCACAGATACGCAGTATTTT.

The chain carries TRBV10-3 and TRBJ2-7; D is unclear. The CDR3 covers 12 residues. The V gene's germline CDR1 is ENHRY and CDR2 SYGVKD. V was pared by 2 bases and J by 4 bases, with 6 bases between. The CDR3 loop is CAISEPGYEQYF. CDR3 bases: TGTGCCATCAGTGAGCCCGGTTACGAGCAGTACTTC.

This chain links TRBV6-5 with TRBJ2-7; 10 bases are shared with TRBD1. The V and J ends lost 6 bases and 4 bases, in that order; junction bases with no gene match: 3. The CDR3 sequence is 13 residues long. Germline V gene data show CDR1 as MNHEY and CDR2 as SVGAGI. The CDR3 region is CASSWDRGYEQYF. In DNA form, the CDR3 reads TGTGCCAGCAGCTGGGACAGGGGATACGAGCAGTACTTC.

The chain joins TRBV27 to TRBJ2-6; D remains unclear. Germline V gives CDR1 MNHEY, CDR2 SMNVEV (reference sequence). With 6 bases removed from V and 2 bases from J, the gap between germline ends came to 14 bases. The CDR3 has 16 amino acids. This CDR3 reads CASRNSPYTGANVLTF. CDR3 in DNA: TGTGCCAGCAGGAATTCCCCATATACTGGGGCCAACGTCCTGACTTTC.

Here the CDR3 DNA reads TGCGCCAGCAGCCAAGATCTCCTTTACAGGCTGGTCACTGAAGCTTTCTTT. Residues: CASSQDLLYRLVTEAFF. This chain joins TRBV4-1 and TRBJ1-1; a possible D gene is TRBD1 (5 bases). The germline gives CDR1 MGHRA, CDR2 YSYEKL. This CDR3 contains 17 residues. Trimming removed 0 bases at V and 4 bases at J, with 18 bases between.

The table lists this clone with a few counts. The rearrangement uses TRBV5-6 and TRBJ1-2; no definite D call. Germline values: CDR1 SGHDT, CDR2 YYEEEE. The V end lost 4 bases, the J end lost 0 bases, and 7 bases lay between the germline ends. The CDR3 covers 13 residues. The DNA for the CDR3 is TGTGCCAGCAGCCCCGGAGCTAACTATGGCTACACCTTC. As protein: CASSPGANYGYTF.

The J gene is TRBJ2-3, the V gene TRBV9; 7 positions agree with TRBD2. The CDR3 extends over 13 amino acids. CDR1 SGDLS and CDR2 YYNGEE come from the germline V gene. The J segment lost 5 bases and the V segment lost 4 bases, leaving 4 bases of the junction unmatched. Written as DNA, the CDR3 is TGTGCCAGCAGCCCGACTAGCTTAGATACGCAGTATTTT. This codes for CASSPTSLDTQYF. Based on the CDR3 plus reference TRBV9 and TRBJ2-3, the full variable domain is DSGVTQTPKHLITATGQRVTLRCSPRSGDLSVYWYQQSLDQGLQFLIQYYNGEERAKGNILERFSAQQFPDLHSELNLSSLELGDSALYFCASSPTSLDTQYFGPGTRLTVL.

V usage is TRBV6-4 and J usage is TRBJ2-7, with D possibly being TRBD2 (7 bases). Germline loops: CDR1 MRHNA, CDR2 SNTAGT. This CDR3 spans 16 amino acids. V shed 1 base and J shed 5 bases, with 18 bases lying between them. The CDR3 here is CASSDWDGGRGNEQYF. The CDR3 DNA reads as TGTGCCAGCAGTGACTGGGACGGTGGGAGGGGGAACGAGCAGTACTTC.

V is TRBV6-5 and J is TRBJ2-3; 12 nucleotides agree with TRBD1. The V and J ends lost 4 bases and 5 bases, in that order; junction bases with no gene match: 7. The CDR3 consists of 16 residues. Looked up from germline, CDR1 is MNHEY and CDR2 is SVGAGI. The CDR3 DNA sequence: TGTGCCAGCAGTTCACCGGGACAGGGGGCCAAAGATACGCAGTATTTT. This translates into CASSSPGQGAKDTQYF.